These 17 T cell receptor beta chains share one sample of origin, sequenced in a study of OX40 agonist ivuxolimab in advanced cancers. Clones were sequenced by immunoSEQ multiplex PCR, and TCRdb holds only the in-frame ones, with some missing. Here the sample spans roughly 70,000 clones, about 87% being singletons. Sequences were derived from CD4+ or CD8+ T cells sorted from blood, sampled in a trial of the OX40 agonist ivuxolimab. The receptor set was obtained from an adult with an advanced solid tumor such as melanoma, head and neck, liver or kidney cancer.

The chain combines TRBV2 with TRBJ1-4, with 11 bases that match TRBD1. The CDR3 extends over 16 amino acids. Germline CDR1 SNHLY, CDR2 FYNNEI. Trimming at V came to 7 bases and at J to 3 bases, leaving 7 bases not matched to a gene. The CDR3: CASTTGTGGANEKLFF. DNA of the CDR3: TGTGCCAGCACCACAGGGACAGGGGGAGCTAATGAAAAACTGTTTTTT. Looking up the rest from reference TRBV2 and TRBJ1-4 gives the full variable domain: EPEVTQTPSHQVTQMGQEVILRCVPISNHLYFYWYRQILGQKVEFLVSFYNNEISEKSEIFDDQFSVERPDGSNFTLKIRSTKLEDSAMYFCASTTGTGGANEKLFFGSGTQLSVL.

V is TRBV7-9 and J is TRBJ1-1; 7 bases match TRBD1. The CDR3 is 13 residues long. V lost 6 bases and J lost 7; bases outside the gene matches: 8. The germline V gene has CDR1 SEHNR and CDR2 FQNEAQ (reference sequence). The CDR3 DNA follows: TGTGCCAGCAGTCCAGGCAGGGGGAGTGAAGCTTTCTTT. Its translation: CASSPGRGSEAFF.

This rearrangement joins TRBV7-9 to TRBJ2-3; D is unresolved. V lost 8 bases and J 0 bases, leaving 12 bases between the germline ends. CDR1 is SEHNR, CDR2 FQNEAQ, per germline (reference sequence). The CDR3 spans 14 residues. The CDR3 nucleotides read TGTGCCAGCGGGAAAATGACTAGCACAGATACGCAGTATTTT. Translated, it gives CASGKMTSTDTQYF.

The CDR3 DNA reads TGTGCCAGCAGCTTAGGCGCAGCCGAGTACGGTGAGCAGTTCTTC. Protein product: CASSLGAAEYGEQFF. This chain connects TRBV11-3 to TRBJ2-1; D ambiguous. This CDR3 is 15 amino acids long. Germline V CDR1 and CDR2: SGHNT, YENEEA. Between the trimmed V and J ends, which lost 1 base and 9 bases, there was a span of 16 bases.

This clone appeared a single time. The chain links TRBV5-1 to TRBJ2-3; 7 bases agree with TRBD1. The V segment lost 1 base and the J segment 6 bases; nucleotides outside the gene matches: 2. This CDR3 spans 13 amino acids. Looked up from germline, CDR1 is SGHRS and CDR2 is YFSETQ. CDR3 sequence reads: CASSLTGEDTQYF. CDR3 sequence (DNA): TGCGCCAGCAGCTTGACAGGGGAGGATACGCAGTATTTT.

This clone occurred once. The chain joins TRBV30 to TRBJ2-5; 9 positions match TRBD1. V was pared by 2 bases and J by 1 base, with 2 bases of the junction left unmatched. This CDR3 comprises 14 residues. Germline CDR1 is GTSNPN and CDR2 is SVGIG (reference sequence). CDR3 loop: CAWSSTGGQETQYF. The CDR3 nucleotides are TGTGCCTGGAGTTCGACAGGGGGCCAAGAGACCCAGTACTTC.

This clone was seen once. This rearrangement joins TRBV7-6 to TRBJ2-2; 7 positions match TRBD2. CDR1 SGHVS and CDR2 FNYEAQ come from the germline V gene. The CDR3 contains 16 residues. Unmatched junction bases numbered 5, after V lost 2 bases and J lost 2 bases. Here the CDR3 reads CASSLLPAGNTGELFF. The CDR3 DNA reads TGTGCCAGCAGCTTACTTCCAGCGGGAAACACCGGGGAGCTGTTTTTT.

This CDR3 is CASSNEGLQNNEQFF. Written as DNA, the CDR3 is TGCGCCAGCAGCAACGAGGGACTCCAGAACAATGAGCAGTTCTTC. This chain joins TRBV5-1 and TRBJ2-1, with a weak D call TRBD2 (6 bases). This CDR3 has 15 amino acids. Trimming left V 4 bases short and J 5 bases short, with 16 bases between. CDR1 is SGHRS and CDR2 is YFSETQ in the germline V gene.

The chain uses TRBV28 and TRBJ2-7, with D perhaps assigned TRBD1 or TRBD2 (5 bases each). Trimming left V 7 bases short and J 2 bases short, with 21 bases between. Germline V gene lookup returns CDR1 MDHEN and CDR2 SYDVKM. The CDR3 is 16 residues long. The CDR3 DNA follows: TGTGCCAGCATGGGGCCATTCGGGGCTGGCCCCTACGAGCAGTACTTC. Encoded protein: CASMGPFGAGPYEQYF. Full variable domain (remainder filled in from reference TRBV28 and TRBJ2-7): DVKVTQSSRYLVKRTGEKVFLECVQDMDHENMFWYRQDPGLGLRLIYFSYDVKMKEKGDIPEGYSVSREKKERFSLILESASTNQTSMYLCASMGPFGAGPYEQYFGPGTRLTVT.

The chain uses TRBV18 and TRBJ2-7; weak D call: TRBD2 (5 bases). CDR3 length equals 18 residues. Germline CDR1 and CDR2: KGHSH and LQKENI. V lost 6 bases and J 0 bases, leaving 24 bases between the germline ends. The CDR3 DNA reads TGTGCCAGCTCTATGAGAGGGCCCGACGTTCCCAACTCCTACGAGCAGTACTTC. It is translated as CASSMRGPDVPNSYEQYF.

The J gene is TRBJ2-7, the V gene TRBV6-6; 12 bases fit TRBD2. The germline CDR1 and CDR2 sequences are MNHNY and SVGAGI (reference sequence). The CDR3 is 15 amino acids. V shed 6 bases and J 4 bases; nucleotides not matched to a gene: 7. The CDR3 reads CASRSSLAGGYEQYF. The CDR3, as DNA: TGTGCCAGCAGATCCTCCCTAGCGGGAGGGTACGAGCAGTACTTC.

DNA of the CDR3: TGTGCCAGCTCCCCGCCGGGCGATACCCGTGAAGCTTTCTTT. Translation gives CASSPPGDTREAFF. The rearrangement uses TRBV25-1 and TRBJ1-1; D remains ambiguous. Looked up from germline, CDR1 is MGHDK and CDR2 is SYGVNS. The V and J ends lost 8 bases and 7 bases respectively, with 20 bases between them. The CDR3 extends over 14 amino acids.

The V gene is TRBV23-1, the J gene TRBJ1-3, with D perhaps TRBD1 (6 bases). TRBV23-1 is labeled an ORF, and its function is uncertain. The CDR3 extends over 16 amino acids. The V gene lost 7 bases and the J gene lost 0 bases, with 16 bases spanning the gap. CDR3 bases: TGCGCCAGCATCCAAGACAGGCCCAGCTCTGGAAACACCATATATTTT. Translation: CASIQDRPSSGNTIYF.

V usage is TRBV15 and J usage is TRBJ1-1; 7 positions match TRBD1. Trimming cost V 1 base and J 0 bases; bases outside gene matches: 8. CDR3 length: 17 amino acids. The germline gives CDR1 LNHNV, CDR2 YYDKDF (reference sequence). The CDR3 region has the DNA TGTGCCACCAGCAGAGGCGACAGGGCCCTTGTGAACACTGAAGCTTTCTTT. This translates into CATSRGDRALVNTEAFF.

This chain links TRBV21-1 with TRBJ2-3; the table names TRBD1, a call not compared with the DNA. TRBV21-1 is tagged as a pseudogene. This CDR3 region has 15 residues. The CDR3 nucleotides are TGTGCCAGCAGCACACAGGGTACTAGCACAGATACGCAGTATTTT. Translated: CASSTQGTSTDTQYF.

The gene calls are TRBV30 and TRBJ1-2; possibly TRBD1 for D (5 bases). V was trimmed by 6 bases and J by 3 bases, leaving 11 bases between them. The CDR3 is 12 amino acids. Germline values: CDR1 GTSNPN, CDR2 SVGIG (reference sequence). The CDR3 is CACHRRDYGYTF. CDR3 in DNA: TGTGCCTGTCACAGGAGGGACTATGGCTACACCTTC.

J is TRBJ1-2 and V is TRBV20-1; D not resolved. Trimming took off 3 bases at V and 11 bases at J, with 13 bases between the two ends. Germline V gives CDR1 DFQATT, CDR2 SNEGSKA (reference sequence). This CDR3 contains 11 residues. For the CDR3, the DNA is TGCAGTGCTAGTAAGTGGGAGGAGTACACCTTC. Protein: CSASKWEEYTF.